The next 15 T cell receptor beta chains were all read from a single sample in a study of T cell responses to AZD1222 COVID-19 vaccine (dated by TCRdb to the early 2020s). Library generation was performed with the immunoSEQ multiplex PCR assay. TCRdb carries this immuneACCESS record with in-frame sequences only. Its versions omit some clonotypes, under half of them owing to an unresolved V gene in the studies checked, with the rest unexplained. The table for this sample lists fewer than 150,000 clones; roughly nine tenths of them were counted only once. The ten top clones hold 1.6% of the sample. The time point label corresponds to: about 28 days (+/-7) after the second vaccine dose. This material consisted of peripheral blood, taken 28 days after the second AZD1222 dose. Every receptor here comes from an adult who received the AZD1222 COVID-19 vaccine.

The genes are TRBV29-1 and TRBJ1-5; 9 bases line up with TRBD1. The CDR3 totals 13 residues. V was clipped by 6 bases and J by 7 bases; unmatched bases: 7. Germline V lookup: CDR1 SQVTM, CDR2 ANQGSEA. The CDR3 sequence is CSVVTGGIQPQHF. In nucleotides, the CDR3 is TGCAGCGTAGTAACAGGGGGCATCCAGCCCCAGCATTTT.

This clone came up once. The chain is built from TRBV6-2 or TRBV6-3 and TRBJ1-1; 11 bases are a match to TRBD1. The CDR3 spans 16 residues. The V gene's germline CDR1 is MNHEY and CDR2 SVGEGT. With V trimmed by 4 bases and J by 3 bases, 7 bases remained unmatched. The CDR3 DNA reads TGTGCCAGCAGTTTCAGGACAGGGGGCTTGGACACTGAAGCTTTCTTT. Translation gives CASSFRTGGLDTEAFF.

The chain links TRBV30 to TRBJ1-1, with 7 nucleotides matching TRBD1. The CDR3 is made up of 16 amino acids. J gave up 1 base and V 3 bases, and 11 bases lay outside the gene matches. Germline V gene data show CDR1 as GTSNPN and CDR2 as SVGIG (reference sequence). CDR3 residues: CAWRAQGGRSNTEAFF. DNA for the CDR3: TGTGCCTGGAGGGCTCAGGGGGGGAGGTCGAACACTGAAGCTTTCTTT.

This clone has a single count. This chain connects TRBV5-5 to TRBJ1-2; D possibly corresponds to TRBD1 (6 bases). Germline CDR1 is SGHKS and CDR2 is YYEKEE (reference sequence). CDR3 size: 15 residues. V was cut by 5 bases and J by 7 bases, with 21 bases left in between. CDR3 bases: TGTGCCAGCAGAAATGCTGGGGCAGGGGAGGCTGGCTACACCTTC. Its protein product is CASRNAGAGEAGYTF.

The table lists this clone with a few counts. The chain combines TRBV19 with TRBJ2-1, with 9 bases aligning to TRBD1. Germline CDR1 is LNHDA and CDR2 is SQIVND (reference sequence). CDR3 size: 15 residues. The V gene end was trimmed by 3 bases and the J gene end by 7 bases; junction bases not matched to a gene: 7. CDR3 amino acids: CASSIRDREQNEQFF. CDR3 sequence (DNA): TGTGCCAGTAGTATCCGGGACAGGGAACAAAATGAGCAGTTCTTC.

As regards this clone: Other nucleotide sequences from this sample produce the same CDR3. This rearrangement joins TRBV25-1 to TRBJ2-5, with 7 bases lining up with TRBD1. The V segment lost 2 bases and the J segment 0 bases; nucleotides outside the gene matches: 0. CDR3 length equals 14 residues. The germline V gene has CDR1 MGHDK and CDR2 SYGVNS. CDR3: CASSERGHQETQYF. The CDR3 region has the DNA TGTGCCAGCAGTGAAAGGGGGCACCAAGAGACCCAGTACTTC. The full variable domain, in which reference TRBV25-1 and TRBJ2-5 provide the parts outside the CDR3, is EADIYQTPRYLVIGTGKKITLECSQTMGHDKMYWYQQDPGMELHLIHYSYGVNSTEKGDLSSESTVSRIRTEHFPLTLESARPSHTSQYLCASSERGHQETQYFGPGTRLLVL.

The V gene is TRBV5-1, the J gene TRBJ1-4; D remains unclear. V was pared by 5 bases and J by 7 bases, with 12 bases between. The CDR3 totals 13 residues. Germline V gene sequence: CDR1 SGHRS, CDR2 YFSETQ. CDR3 DNA sequence: TGCGCCAGCAGACGAGCGACGGGTGAAAAACTGTTTTTT. Translated: CASRRATGEKLFF.

The J gene is TRBJ2-3, the V gene TRBV7-3; 9 nucleotides match TRBD1. The CDR3 spans 15 residues. The germline V gene has CDR1 SGHTA and CDR2 FQGTGA. The V segment lost 4 bases and the J segment 2 bases; nucleotides outside the gene matches: 4. The chain's CDR3 is CASSSGQGDTDTQYF. CDR3 DNA sequence: TGTGCCAGCAGCTCGGGACAGGGTGACACAGATACGCAGTATTTT.

The genes are TRBV7-6 and TRBJ2-1; 12 bases match TRBD2. The CDR3 totals 15 residues. V dropped 1 base and J dropped 8; count of bases not matched to a gene: 3. Germline V gives CDR1 SGHVS, CDR2 FNYEAQ. The CDR3 sequence is CASSLVTSGSDEQFF. The CDR3 nucleotides read TGTGCCAGCAGCTTAGTGACTAGCGGGAGCGATGAGCAGTTCTTC.

The rearrangement links TRBV6-4 to TRBJ1-6, with D possibly TRBD1 on 5 matching bases. The CDR3 totals 15 residues. The germline V and J ends were trimmed by 0 bases and 6 bases, with 9 bases remaining between them. CDR1 and CDR2 (germline): MRHNA, SNTAGT. The CDR3 DNA reads TGTGCCAGCAGTGACTCGGCAGGGACTAATTCACCCCTCCACTTT. Protein product: CASSDSAGTNSPLHF.

The chain carries TRBV11-2 and TRBJ2-1, with a weak D call TRBD2 (5 bases). There are 16 residues in the CDR3. CDR1 is SGHAT, CDR2 FQNNGV, per germline. V shed 3 bases and J shed 7 bases, with 19 bases lying between them. The CDR3 DNA sequence: TGTGCCAGCAGCTTTTTGGCGAGGGCCTTTGGAAATGAGCAGTTCTTC. It encodes CASSFLARAFGNEQFF.

The rearrangement links TRBV10-3 to TRBJ2-7; no clear D gene. Germline V gene data show CDR1 as ENHRY and CDR2 as SYGVKD. Deletions cut 7 bases from V and 0 bases from J, with 10 bases between. The CDR3 loop spans 13 amino acids. The CDR3 here is CAITLVASYEQYF. The CDR3 nucleotides are TGTGCCATCACCCTAGTCGCCTCCTACGAGCAGTACTTC.

The gene calls are TRBV18 and TRBJ2-1; D remains unclear. V lost 1 base and J lost 7, with 20 bases in between. The CDR3 is made up of 17 amino acids. The germline V gene encodes CDR1 KGHSH and CDR2 LQKENI. The CDR3 protein is CASSPLPAPRFRNEQFF. The CDR3 DNA is TGTGCCAGCTCACCACTCCCGGCGCCACGGTTCCGGAATGAGCAGTTCTTC.

As concerns this clone: Sequence at one end of the junction differs from germline and may be a read error. The chain uses TRBV2 and TRBJ1-2; TRBD1 agrees at 7 bases. Germline V lookup: CDR1 SNHLY, CDR2 FYNNEI. The CDR3 covers 14 residues. CDR3 sequence reads: CASRSGRGNYGYTF. CDR3 coding DNA: TGTGCAAGCAGGTCTGGCAGGGGGAACTATGGCTACACCTTC.

The chain is built from TRBV6-2 or TRBV6-3 and TRBJ1-5; weak D call: TRBD1 (5 bases). Per the germline V gene, CDR1 is MNHEY and CDR2 is SVGEGT. Deletions cut 2 bases from V and 2 bases from J, with 10 bases between. The CDR3 runs 15 residues. CDR3 bases: TGTGCCAGCAGTTACGGTATACAGGGCAATCAGCCCCAGCATTTT. This sequence encodes CASSYGIQGNQPQHF.